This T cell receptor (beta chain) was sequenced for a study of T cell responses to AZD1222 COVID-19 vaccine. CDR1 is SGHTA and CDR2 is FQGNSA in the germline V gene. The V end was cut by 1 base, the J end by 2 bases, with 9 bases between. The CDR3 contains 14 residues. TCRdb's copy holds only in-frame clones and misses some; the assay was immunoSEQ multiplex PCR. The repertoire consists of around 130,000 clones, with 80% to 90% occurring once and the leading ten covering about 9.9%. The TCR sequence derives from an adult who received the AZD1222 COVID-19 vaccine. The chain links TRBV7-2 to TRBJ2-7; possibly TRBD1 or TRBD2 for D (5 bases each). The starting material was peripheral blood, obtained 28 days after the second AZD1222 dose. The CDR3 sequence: CASSLGGSAYEQYF. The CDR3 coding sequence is TGTGCCAGCAGCTTAGGGGGGAGTGCCTACGAGCAGTACTTC.